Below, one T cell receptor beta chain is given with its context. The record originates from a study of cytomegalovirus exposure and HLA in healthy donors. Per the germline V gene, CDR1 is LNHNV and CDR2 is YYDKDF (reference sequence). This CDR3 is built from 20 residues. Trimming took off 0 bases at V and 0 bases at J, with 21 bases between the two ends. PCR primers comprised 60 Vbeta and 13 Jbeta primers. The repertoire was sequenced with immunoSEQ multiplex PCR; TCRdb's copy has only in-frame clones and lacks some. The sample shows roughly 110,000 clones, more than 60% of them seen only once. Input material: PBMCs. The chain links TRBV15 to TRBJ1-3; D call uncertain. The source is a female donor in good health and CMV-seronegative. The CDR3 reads CATSRDLFGRYRGSGNTIYF. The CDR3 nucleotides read TGTGCCACCAGCAGAGATCTTTTTGGGCGCTATCGGGGCTCTGGAAACACCATATATTTT. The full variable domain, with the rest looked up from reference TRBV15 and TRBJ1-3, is DAMVIQNPRYQVTQFGKPVTLSCSQTLNHNVMYWYQQKSSQAPKLLFHYYDKDFNNEADTPDNFQSRRPNTSFCFLDIRSPGLGDTAMYLCATSRDLFGRYRGSGNTIYFGEGSWLTVV.